The rows below give T cell receptor beta chains drawn from one sample of a study of OX40 agonist ivuxolimab in advanced cancers. Profiled with immunoSEQ multiplex PCR; TCRdb holds only in-frame clones, not every one. Of 130,000 or so clones in the sample, 90% were seen once. The sample in question was CD4+ or CD8+ T cells sorted from blood, obtained in a trial of the OX40 agonist ivuxolimab. The receptors stem from an adult with an advanced solid tumor such as melanoma, head and neck, liver or kidney cancer. CDR3s include the opening cysteine and the closing phenylalanine or tryptophan. The D gene is left open where the match is weak. Only part of the rows carry a size: once, few, many, or a class if the clone is expanded.

.	TRBJ2-5	once	TRBV28	TGTGCCAGCGATGGACAGTGGGTACCTGAGACCCAGTACTTC	CASDGQWVPETQYF
TRBD2	TRBJ2-1	.	TRBV19	TGTGCCAGTAGTGGGGGACTAGCGGGAGATGAGCAGTTCTTC	CASSGGLAGDEQFF
.	TRBJ2-5	.	TRBV5-4	TGTGCCAGCAGCTTGTCTCTACAAGAGACCCAGTACTTC	CASSLSLQETQYF
.	TRBJ2-3	.	TRBV7-3	TGTGCCAGCAGCTTAATGGGCTCGTCAGATACGCAGTATTTT	CASSLMGSSDTQYF
.	TRBJ2-1	.	TRBV18	TGTGCCAGCTCACTGACGGGAAACGACAATGAGCAGTTCTTC	CASSLTGNDNEQFF
TRBD2	TRBJ2-3	.	TRBV18	TGTGCCAGCGACCTGGGAGGGACGGGCACAGATACGCAGTATTTT	CASDLGGTGTDTQYF
TRBD2	TRBJ2-2	.	TRBV10-3	TGTGCCATCAGCCCGGGAGGATCCGGGGAGCTGTTTTTT	CAISPGGSGELFF
TRBD1	TRBJ2-7	.	TRBV5-1	TGCGCCAGCAGCCTGGGGACAGCCAGCGAGGAGCAGTACTTC	CASSLGTASEEQYF
TRBD2	TRBJ2-1	.	TRBV28	TGTGCCAGCAGCCCTGCCAGCGGGAGGCGGTATGAGCAGTTCTTC	CASSPASGRRYEQFF
.	TRBJ2-3	.	TRBV19	TGTGCCAGTAGCACCGCCGGGTGGCCAGATACGCAGTATTTT	CASSTAGWPDTQYF
.	TRBJ1-3	.	TRBV28	TGTGCCAGCAGTTTAGGACAGACGAACACCATATATTTT	CASSLGQTNTIYF
.	TRBJ2-2	.	TRBV11-2	TGTGCCAGCAGCTTAGGGCTAGGGACCCTCCCCACCGGGGAGCTGTTTTTT	CASSLGLGTLPTGELFF
.	TRBJ2-1	.	TRBV7-9	TGTGCCAGCAGCTTTTGGGCGGAGCCTTTCAATGAGCAGTTCTTC	CASSFWAEPFNEQFF
TRBD2	TRBJ2-3	.	TRBV19	TGTGCCAGTAGTATTCTACTAGCGGGAGCCTTCACAGATACGCAGTATTTT	CASSILLAGAFTDTQYF
.	TRBJ2-1	.	TRBV27	TGTGCCAGCAGTTTAGTGCAGCCAGGGCCTGGGGACAATGAGCAGTTCTTC	CASSLVQPGPGDNEQFF
TRBD1	TRBJ1-4	once	TRBV2	TGTGCCAGCTCCGGGACAGGCTATGAAAAACTGTTTTTT	CASSGTGYEKLFF
TRBD2	TRBJ2-5	.	TRBV11-2	TGTGCCAGCAGCCACCCGACTAGCGGGAAAGAGACCCAGTACTTC	CASSHPTSGKETQYF
.	TRBJ1-1	.	TRBV18	TGTGCCAGCTCAGCAAACAGGGACACTGAAGCTTTCTTT	CASSANRDTEAFF
TRBD1	TRBJ2-7	.	TRBV7-6	TGTGCCAGCAGCATTGGGACAGCTGCCTACGAGCAGTACTTC	CASSIGTAAYEQYF
.	TRBJ2-7	.	TRBV10-2	TGCGCCAGCAGACCAACAGGGTCCGTTGGGATTGGATACGAGCAGTACTTC	CASRPTGSVGIGYEQYF
.	TRBJ2-4	.	TRBV11-3	TGTGCCAGCAGCTCCCGGCAGGGAGAAAACATTCAGTACTTC	CASSSRQGENIQYF
.	TRBJ2-5	few	TRBV27	TGTGCCAGCAGTTTAGTTTGGGGCGAGACCCAGTACTTC	CASSLVWGETQYF
TRBD2	TRBJ2-2	once	TRBV7-9	TGTGCCAGCAGCTTAGCGCGGGGGACCGGGGAGCTGTTTTTT	CASSLARGTGELFF
TRBD2	TRBJ2-5	.	TRBV27	TGTGCCAGCAGCAACCATCGACTAGCGGGGCTCCAAGAGACCCAGTACTTC	CASSNHRLAGLQETQYF
.	TRBJ2-7	.	TRBV5-4	TGTGCCAGCAGCTTGTTCGGTTTAGCGGAAGCCTACGAGCAGTACTTC	CASSLFGLAEAYEQYF
.	TRBJ2-3	.	TRBV5-1	TGCGCCAGCAGCTGGGTAGTGACCAGCACAGATACGCAGTATTTT	CASSWVVTSTDTQYF
.	TRBJ1-2	.	TRBV4-1	TGCGCCAGCAGCCAAGACCCAGGGAACTATGGCTACACCTTC	CASSQDPGNYGYTF
.	TRBJ2-3	.	TRBV28	TGTGCCAGCAGTTCCCAAGGTAAATCGGCAGATACGCAGTATTTT	CASSSQGKSADTQYF
TRBD2	TRBJ2-1	.	TRBV5-1	TGCGCCAGCAGCTTGACTAGCGGGACCACGGAGGCGTTCTTC	CASSLTSGTTEAFF
.	TRBJ2-6	once	TRBV5-1	TGCGCCAGCAGCTTCGGCAGTTCTGGGGCCAACGTCCTGACTTTC	CASSFGSSGANVLTF
TRBD1	TRBJ2-5	.	TRBV7-9	TGTGCCAGCAGCGCAGGCGTGGGACAGGGGTTGGGAGAAGAGACCCAGTACTTC	CASSAGVGQGLGEETQYF
.	TRBJ1-2	.	TRBV25-1	TGTGCCAGCAGCCGAAGCGACGGCTATGGCTACACCTTC	CASSRSDGYGYTF
TRBD2	TRBJ2-5	.	TRBV27	TGTGCCAGCAGTTTCCAGGGACTAGCGGGAGAAGAGACCCAGTACTTC	CASSFQGLAGEETQYF
.	TRBJ1-2	.	TRBV6-5	TGTGCCAGCAGAAGTTGGACCACACCCCTCTATGGCTACACCTTC	CASRSWTTPLYGYTF
TRBD1	TRBJ1-1	.	TRBV7-9	TGTGCCAGCAGCTTAATCAGGGGGGTCACTGAAGCTTTCTTT	CASSLIRGVTEAFF
.	TRBJ1-3	.	TRBV6-6	TGTGCCAGCAGTTCTGAGATCTCTGGAAACACCATATATTTT	CASSSEISGNTIYF
TRBD2	TRBJ2-7	.	TRBV4-1	TGCGCCAGCAGCCCACCCCCTTCGAGAGGGAGGGCCCGATACGAGCAGTACTTC	CASSPPPSRGRARYEQYF
TRBD1	TRBJ1-5	.	TRBV6-5	TGTGCCAGCAGCTGGGACAGGGGAGGAGGGCAGCCCCAGCATTTT	CASSWDRGGGQPQHF
TRBD2	TRBJ2-1	once	TRBV25-1	TGTGCCAGCACCCAAAACTGGGGGGGCTCCTACAATGAGCAGTTCTTC	CASTQNWGGSYNEQFF
TRBD2	TRBJ2-7	.	TRBV28	TGTGCCAGCAGTCTACCCCGGACTAGCGGAGACTACGAGCAGTACTTC	CASSLPRTSGDYEQYF
.	TRBJ1-5	.	TRBV6-5	TGTGCCAGCGGGAATCTTCAACAGCCCCAGCATTTT	CASGNLQQPQHF
.	TRBJ2-7	once	TRBV2	TGTGCCAGCAGTGAAGGAACATACGAGCAGTACTTC	CASSEGTYEQYF
TRBD2	TRBJ2-1	.	TRBV5-4	TGTGCCAGCAGCTTGGCCCCGACTAGCACTACTGAGCAGTTCTTC	CASSLAPTSTTEQFF
TRBD1	TRBJ2-3	.	TRBV6-5	TGTGCCAGCAGTTACTTTCAGGGGGCAAGCACAGATACGCAGTATTTT	CASSYFQGASTDTQYF
.	TRBJ2-4	.	TRBV6-5	TGTGCCAGCAGTTACTCAGGGGCACTGAGACAAAACATTCAGTACTTC	CASSYSGALRQNIQYF
TRBD1	TRBJ2-6	.	TRBV7-2	TGTGCCAGCGGACAGGGGGCGCTTGGGGCCAACGTCCTGACTTTC	CASGQGALGANVLTF
.	TRBJ1-1	.	TRBV6-4	TGTGCCAGCCGCAAGGAGGGGGGCGGAAGGCCGAACACTGAAGCTTTCTTT	CASRKEGGGRPNTEAFF
.	TRBJ1-1	.	TRBV7-2	TGTGCCAGCAGCTCCGTCCCAATAGTACTGAACACTGAAGCTTTCTTT	CASSSVPIVLNTEAFF
.	TRBJ1-2	.	TRBV4-2	TGTGCCAGCAGCCAAGATGGGGGGACTAACTATGGCTACACCTTC	CASSQDGGTNYGYTF
.	TRBJ2-7	.	TRBV25-1	TGTGCCAGCAGCCCTTCGACGGGGGCTTGGTACGAGCAGTACTTC	CASSPSTGAWYEQYF
.	TRBJ2-4	.	TRBV6-1	TGTGCCAGCACGTTAGCCCTAGCCAAAAACATTCAGTACTTC	CASTLALAKNIQYF
TRBD1	TRBJ1-2	.	TRBV18	TGTGCCAGCTCACCACGACAGGGGGCAATGGATGGCTACACCTTC	CASSPRQGAMDGYTF
TRBD1	TRBJ1-2	.	TRBV4-2	TGTGCCAGCAGCCAACTCTCGGGGACAGCAGCTAACTATGGCTACACCTTC	CASSQLSGTAANYGYTF
TRBD2	TRBJ2-3	.	TRBV7-3	TGTGCCAGCAGCCTCATGGCTATCCCAGCGGGACTGGATACGCAGTATTTT	CASSLMAIPAGLDTQYF
TRBD1	TRBJ2-7	.	TRBV28	TGTGCCAGCATACCCGGGACAGCCTCCTACGAGCAGTACTTC	CASIPGTASYEQYF
.	TRBJ2-7	.	TRBV4-1	TGCGCCAGCAGCCTGGCGGCTATAGCGGTTCTCCCCTACGAGCAGTACTTC	CASSLAAIAVLPYEQYF
TRBD1	TRBJ1-1	.	TRBV4-2	TGTGCCAGCAGCCAACCCGGACAGGGGGGAACTGAAGCTTTCTTT	CASSQPGQGGTEAFF